This T cell receptor beta chain derives from a study of blood T cell repertoires in COVID-19. Overall study: COVID-19 samples, acute and convalescent, were from the United States, Italy and Spain. T cells, B-cell-depleted T cells, or PBMCs provided the cDNA or gDNA that served as material.

Per the authors' pipeline: Estimated nucleated cell counts came from reference gene primer amplification. Sequenced by immunoSEQ multiplex PCR; TCRdb stores in-frame clones only, minus some. From that table come the V and J calls and clone size; the DNA was used to work out D and trimming. The sample carries under 250,000 clones, around four fifths recorded once. This TCR came from a man in his fifties with active or convalescent COVID-19. The sequencing input was peripheral blood.

CDR3 in amino acids: CASSTGSWTGNTGELFF. Here the CDR3 DNA reads TGTGCCAGTAGTACCGGTTCGTGGACAGGGAACACCGGGGAGCTGTTTTTT. V is TRBV19 and J is TRBJ2-2; TRBD1 matches 7 bases. J lost 1 base, V lost 4 bases, and 9 bases had no gene match. Germline V gene lookup returns CDR1 LNHDA and CDR2 SQIVND (reference sequence). The CDR3 covers 17 residues.